This is a list of T cell receptor beta chains from one sample in a study of shared clonotypes between healthy human individuals. Clones were sequenced by immunoSEQ multiplex PCR, and TCRdb holds only the in-frame ones, with some missing. The table shows more than 2,000,000 clones, with 93% occurring only once. Sequenced input: naive CD4+ T cells from PBMCs. The source is a man aged 18-30 years in good health. Some clones in this sample may be carry-over from other donors' samples. CDR3s leave out the opening cysteine and the closing phenylalanine or tryptophan.

j_gene: TRBJ2-2
v_gene: TRBV19
CDR3aa: ASSPAGTSPGELF

j_gene: TRBJ1-2
v_gene: TRBV29-1
CDR3aa: SVSPVLPPTYGYT

j_gene: TRBJ1-2
v_gene: TRBV6-5
CDR3aa: ASSYQTNYGYT

j_gene: TRBJ1-1
v_gene: TRBV7-8
CDR3aa: ASSWDGTLQAF

j_gene: TRBJ2-7
v_gene: TRBV6-1
CDR3aa: ARSGIGSTEQY

j_gene: TRBJ2-1
v_gene: TRBV5-1
CDR3aa: ASFPSTGPRDEQF

j_gene: TRBJ1-2
v_gene: TRBV6-5
CDR3aa: ASSYRGRYGYT

j_gene: TRBJ1-1
v_gene: TRBV28
CDR3aa: ASSFIRMNTEAF

j_gene: TRBJ1-5
v_gene: TRBV10-1
CDR3aa: ASSEGAGPNQPQH

j_gene: TRBJ2-5
v_gene: TRBV18
CDR3aa: ASSQGLQETQY

j_gene: TRBJ2-7
v_gene: TRBV28
CDR3aa: ASRSPGLAVHEQY

j_gene: TRBJ2-2
v_gene: TRBV6-4
CDR3aa: ASRRTATNTGELF

j_gene: TRBJ2-2
v_gene: TRBV5-1
CDR3aa: ASTFRGTKTDTGELF

j_gene: TRBJ2-3
v_gene: TRBV7-2
CDR3aa: ASSREGLGGNTQY

j_gene: TRBJ1-3
v_gene: TRBV5-1
CDR3aa: ASSLVGQGSGNTIY

j_gene: TRBJ2-7
v_gene: TRBV11-2
CDR3aa: ASSLGSYEQY

j_gene: TRBJ2-5
v_gene: TRBV29-1
CDR3aa: RRTDQETQY

j_gene: TRBJ1-5
v_gene: TRBV19
CDR3aa: ASSERGQPNQPQH

j_gene: TRBJ1-2
v_gene: TRBV5-4
CDR3aa: ASSIDRGNGYT

j_gene: TRBJ2-5
v_gene: TRBV19
CDR3aa: ASSQGYETQY

j_gene: TRBJ2-7
v_gene: TRBV28
CDR3aa: ASSLPTSGGLSQQY

j_gene: TRBJ2-1
v_gene: TRBV18
CDR3aa: ASSPMQGTIDEQF